Below, 4 T cell receptor beta chains from the same sample are listed, as sequenced in a study of graft-versus-host responses after intestinal transplantation. No antigens are known for them. Repertoires were generated with immunoSEQ multiplex PCR, while TCRdb's copy carries only in-frame clones and drops some. Of around 130,000 clones in the sample, roughly 92% were seen once. Sequenced here: unstimulated CD4+ T cells sorted from spleen or lymph node cells, sampled before intestinal transplant. Source of these receptors: a human donor who received an intestinal transplant.

This clone was picked up one time. The gene calls are TRBV5-4 and TRBJ2-2; no firm D call. Trimming left V 0 bases short and J 3 bases short, with 15 bases between. This CDR3 contains 17 residues. Per germline, CDR1 SGHNT and CDR2 YYREEE (reference sequence). CDR3 residues: CASSLALRRKDTGELFF. The CDR3 DNA reads TGTGCCAGCAGCTTGGCCTTACGCAGGAAGGACACCGGGGAGCTGTTTTTT.

The V call is TRBV11-3, the J call TRBJ2-2; 7 positions match TRBD1. Looked up from germline, CDR1 is SGHNT and CDR2 is YENEEA. The CDR3 extends over 16 amino acids. V was pared by 7 bases and J by 1 base, with 9 bases of the junction left unmatched. The CDR3 nucleotides are TGTGCCAGCAACCGGTATAGACAGGGGAACACCGGGGAGCTGTTTTTT. Protein: CASNRYRQGNTGELFF.

The chain couples TRBV6-4 to TRBJ1-6; D uncertain. This CDR3 is built from 14 residues. V was pared by 6 bases and J by 2 bases, with 8 bases between. The germline V gene has CDR1 MRHNA and CDR2 SNTAGT. The CDR3 DNA reads as TGTGCCAGCAGCTCGGATCCCTATAATTCACCCCTCCACTTT. Its translation: CASSSDPYNSPLHF.

This chain uses TRBV6-6 with TRBJ2-3, with 8 positions matching TRBD1. CDR1 is MNHNY, CDR2 SVGAGI, per germline (reference sequence). This CDR3 is built from 14 residues. Unmatched junction bases numbered 9, after V lost 5 bases and J lost 8 bases. The CDR3 reads CASSGQGNSGTQYF. Written as DNA, the CDR3 is TGTGCCAGCAGTGGACAGGGTAACAGTGGTACGCAGTATTTT.